A selection of T cell receptor beta chains follows, all from one sample in a study of T cell repertoires in cytomegalovirus infection. These receptors have no known antigen. TCRdb fed the reads into MiXCR, producing one record per CDR3 protein. The table lists about 770,000 distinct CDR3 sequences, almost 30% of them singletons. Specimen: cultured CD8+ T cells from PBMCs, collected from culture after CMV antigen stimulation. The receptors here all came from a human donor in good health (CMV status not recorded). Some clones in this sample may be carry-over from other donors' samples. The conserved cysteine and the conserved F or W are not part of the CDR3 here.

>12|TRBV9
ASSVGQHTGELF
>12|TRBV12-3/TRBV12-4
ASTLGGGNQPQH
>11|TRBV19
ASSTGAGRPQH
>13|TRBV10-1
ASRPTSGGAHEQF
>12|TRBV20-1
SAPGGGTYNEQF
>14|TRBV10-1
ASISDRKDSNQPQH
>12|TRBV6-5
ASSTQGFQETQY
>12|TRBV27
ASSLSQGANGYT
>11|TRBV9
ASSPNSPREAF
>14|TRBV7-2
ASSLVSRAPDNEQF
>13|TRBV7-8
ASSLVGPYNSPLH
>10|TRBV27
ASARGLGELF
>12|TRBV19
ASRSVLAKNIQY